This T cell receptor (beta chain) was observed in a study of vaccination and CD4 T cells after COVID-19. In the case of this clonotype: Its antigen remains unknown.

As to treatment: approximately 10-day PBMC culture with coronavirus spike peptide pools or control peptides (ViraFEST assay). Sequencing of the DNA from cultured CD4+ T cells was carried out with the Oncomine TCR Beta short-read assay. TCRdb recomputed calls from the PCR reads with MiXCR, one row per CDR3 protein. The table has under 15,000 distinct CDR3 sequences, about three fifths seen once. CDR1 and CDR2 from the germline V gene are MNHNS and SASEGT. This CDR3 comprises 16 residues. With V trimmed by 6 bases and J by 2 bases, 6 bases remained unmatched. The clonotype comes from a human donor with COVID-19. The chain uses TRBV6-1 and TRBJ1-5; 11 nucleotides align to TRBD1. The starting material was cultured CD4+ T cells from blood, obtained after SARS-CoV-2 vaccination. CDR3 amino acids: CASRADRGLRNQPQHF. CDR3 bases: TGTGCCAGCAGAGCGGACAGGGGGCTTCGCAATCAGCCCCAGCATTTT.